Below are 22 T cell receptor beta chains sequenced from a single sample in a study of cytomegalovirus exposure and HLA in healthy donors. PCR primers comprised 60 Vbeta and 13 Jbeta primers. The table came from immunoSEQ multiplex PCR; TCRdb's copy has only in-frame clones and leaves some out. Here the sample spans more than 100,000 clones, 80% being singletons. Sequencing used PBMCs. The receptors here all came from a female donor in good health and CMV-seropositive.

As DNA, the CDR3 is TGCGCCAGCAGCCAAGTCACGGGGTCTGGGGCCAACGTCCTGACTTTC. Encoded protein: CASSQVTGSGANVLTF. The rearrangement uses TRBV4-3 and TRBJ2-6; the D gene is possibly TRBD2 (5 bases). Germline CDR1 is LGHNA and CDR2 is YSLEER. V was pared by 1 base and J by 1 base, with 8 bases between. CDR3 size: 16 residues.

This rearrangement joins TRBV9 to TRBJ2-1; 11 positions agree with TRBD2. The CDR3 covers 15 residues. The germline V gene has CDR1 SGDLS and CDR2 YYNGEE. The junction had 5 bases not matched to a gene; V was cut back by 0 bases and J by 9 bases. Here the CDR3 reads CASSVAGTSGGEQFF. The CDR3, as DNA: TGTGCCAGCAGCGTAGCTGGGACTAGCGGCGGTGAGCAGTTCTTC.

The rearrangement uses TRBV7-2 and TRBJ2-3, with TRBD2 matching 8 bases. Per germline, CDR1 SGHTA and CDR2 FQGNSA. The CDR3 has 15 amino acids. Unmatched junction bases numbered 5, after V lost 5 bases and J lost 1 base. CDR3 bases: TGTGCCAGCAGCGAGGGACTAGTTCGCACAGATACGCAGTATTTT. Its translation: CASSEGLVRTDTQYF.

The V and J genes are TRBV6-1 and TRBJ1-1, with 9 bases that match TRBD1. Germline V lookup: CDR1 MNHNS, CDR2 SASEGT. The CDR3 loop spans 14 amino acids. The J segment lost 5 bases and the V segment lost 7 bases, leaving 8 bases of the junction unmatched. The CDR3 bases are TGTGCCAGCAAAGCCAGACAGGGGGGTACTGAAGCTTTCTTT. Its translation is CASKARQGGTEAFF.

This rearrangement joins TRBV11-2 to TRBJ1-1, with 10 bases fitting TRBD1. V shed 3 bases, J shed 4 bases, and the junction held 5 bases outside the gene matches. CDR1 SGHAT and CDR2 FQNNGV come from the germline V gene. The CDR3 runs to 15 residues. For the CDR3, the DNA is TGTGCCAGCAGCTTTCGGGACAGGGGTGCCACTGAAGCTTTCTTT. The encoded protein is CASSFRDRGATEAFF.

This clone was found a few times. The chain recombines TRBV4-3 with TRBJ1-4; possibly TRBD1 for D (5 bases). The CDR3 has 14 amino acids. Trimming took off 4 bases at V and 0 bases at J, with 6 bases between the two ends. From germline, CDR1 is LGHNA and CDR2 YSLEER. CDR3 DNA sequence: TGCGCCAGCAGCCGGACAACAACTAATGAAAAACTGTTTTTT. Protein: CASSRTTTNEKLFF.

This chain uses TRBV4-3 with TRBJ2-2, with TRBD1 as a possible D gene (5 bases). The CDR3 consists of 15 residues. Germline lookup yields CDR1 LGHNA and CDR2 YSLEER. Trimming cost V 0 bases and J 6 bases, with 11 bases left between them. The CDR3 spells CASSQDGIRAGELFF. DNA of the CDR3: TGCGCCAGCAGCCAAGATGGCATCAGGGCCGGGGAGCTGTTTTTT.

The rearrangement links TRBV5-1 to TRBJ1-6, with 9 bases lining up with TRBD1. CDR1 is SGHRS and CDR2 is YFSETQ in the germline V gene. The CDR3 has 15 residues. Trimming cost V 0 bases and J 10 bases; bases outside gene matches: 5. The CDR3 DNA sequence: TGCGCCAGCAGCTTGGGGACAGGGGTTTGGTCACCCCTCCACTTT. This codes for CASSLGTGVWSPLHF.

This rearrangement joins TRBV2 to TRBJ1-5; D possibly corresponds to TRBD1 (5 bases). The germline gives CDR1 SNHLY, CDR2 FYNNEI. The CDR3 totals 14 residues. The V end was cut by 7 bases, the J end by 3 bases, with 13 bases between. The CDR3 here is CASKGGAYNQPQHF. The CDR3 DNA reads TGTGCCAGCAAAGGCGGGGCCTACAATCAGCCCCAGCATTTT. The whole variable domain, filled in from reference TRBV2 and TRBJ1-5, reads EPEVTQTPSHQVTQMGQEVILRCVPISNHLYFYWYRQILGQKVEFLVSFYNNEISEKSEIFDDQFSVERPDGSNFTLKIRSTKLEDSAMYFCASKGGAYNQPQHFGDGTRLSIL.

V and J are TRBV27 and TRBJ1-6, with 7 bases lining up with TRBD1. The CDR3 runs to 13 residues. The V segment lost 6 bases and the J segment 6 bases; nucleotides outside the gene matches: 2. Germline CDR1 is MNHEY and CDR2 is SMNVEV (reference sequence). The CDR3 DNA follows: TGTGCCAGCAGGGGACAGCTTAATTCACCCCTCCACTTT. Its protein product is CASRGQLNSPLHF.

V and J are TRBV5-1 and TRBJ1-2; D is perhaps TRBD1 (6 bases). CDR1 and CDR2 from the germline V gene are SGHRS and YFSETQ. Deletions cut 4 bases from V and 4 bases from J, with 14 bases between. CDR3 size: 14 residues. CDR3 bases: TGCGCCAGCAGCCCAGATACAGGGAGCTATGGCTACACCTTC. It yields the protein CASSPDTGSYGYTF.

The chain recombines TRBV6-1 with TRBJ1-5, with D possibly TRBD1 on 5 matching bases. V lost 4 bases, J lost 11 bases, and 18 bases lay in between. CDR1 and CDR2 (germline): MNHNS, SASEGT. The CDR3 contains 14 residues. Here the CDR3 reads CASSGTFSGGAQHF. In nucleotides, the CDR3 is TGTGCCAGCAGTGGGACATTTTCGGGCGGGGCCCAGCATTTT.

CDR3 bases: TGTGCCTGGAGTGTACTTGGGGAGTTTAATTCACCCCTCCACTTT. It encodes CAWSVLGEFNSPLHF. J is TRBJ1-6 and V is TRBV30; no firm D call. V lost 0 bases and J 6 bases, leaving 12 bases between the germline ends. The V gene's germline CDR1 is GTSNPN and CDR2 SVGIG (reference sequence). This CDR3 comprises 15 residues.

This sequence joins TRBV7-9 and TRBJ1-4; 8 bases fit TRBD1. This CDR3 has 16 amino acids. Trimming cost V 6 bases and J 8 bases; bases outside gene matches: 14. CDR1 and CDR2 from the germline V gene are SEHNR and FQNEAQ (reference sequence). This CDR3 is CASSFPGGRLAEKLFF. The CDR3 nucleotides read TGTGCCAGCAGTTTCCCAGGGGGCAGGCTGGCAGAAAAACTGTTTTTT.

This clone was seen a single time. The J gene is TRBJ1-1, the V gene TRBV5-1, with 8 bases identical to TRBD1. The ends lost 4 bases at V and 3 bases at J; junction bases unmatched: 5. CDR1 is SGHRS and CDR2 is YFSETQ in the germline V gene. This CDR3 comprises 14 residues. The CDR3 nucleotides are TGCGCCAGCAGCATTCAACAGGGGGACACTGAAGCTTTCTTT. It translates to CASSIQQGDTEAFF.

The J gene is TRBJ2-7, the V gene TRBV28, with D perhaps matching TRBD2 (5 bases). Germline CDR1 reads MDHEN; CDR2 reads SYDVKM. This CDR3 is 12 amino acids long. Trimming removed 7 bases at V and 4 bases at J, with 11 bases between. CDR3 sequence: CASNEGGYEQYF. The CDR3 coding sequence is TGTGCCAGCAACGAGGGCGGGTACGAGCAGTACTTC.

The chain has TRBV4-2 and TRBJ2-3, with 9 bases that match TRBD2. The CDR3 length is 18 residues. The V segment lost 0 bases and the J segment 2 bases; nucleotides outside the gene matches: 9. CDR1 and CDR2 (germline): LGHNA, YNFKEQ. CDR3 nucleotide sequence: TGTGCCAGCAGCCAAGAAGCCAAGCGGGGGGACCTCACAGATACGCAGTATTTT. This gives the protein CASSQEAKRGDLTDTQYF.

Note on this clone: This specimen includes other DNA sequences encoding the same CDR3. The rearrangement joins TRBV9 to TRBJ1-1; TRBD1 matches at 9 bases. Germline loops: CDR1 SGDLS, CDR2 YYNGEE. J was trimmed by 4 bases and V by 3 bases; bases with no gene match: 1. CDR3 length: 13 amino acids. In nucleotides, the CDR3 is TGTGCCAGCAGCGCACAGGGGGCCACTGAAGCTTTCTTT. Translating it yields CASSAQGATEAFF.

The V call is TRBV6-5, the J call TRBJ2-5; TRBD1 might be the D (7 bases). V was clipped by 10 bases and J by 5 bases, with 17 bases between them. The CDR3 has 13 amino acids. Germline values: CDR1 MNHEY, CDR2 SVGAGI. CDR3 protein: CATLEGAGETQYF. In nucleotides, the CDR3 is TGTGCCACCCTGGAGGGGGCCGGGGAGACCCAGTACTTC.

This clone has only a few counts. CDR3 in amino acids: CSVGGGGSETQYF. DNA for the CDR3: TGCAGCGTTGGCGGGGGAGGGTCGGAGACCCAGTACTTC. The chain is built from TRBV29-1 and TRBJ2-5; 7 bases fit TRBD2. V lost 4 bases, J lost 5 bases, and 7 bases stayed unmatched. There are 13 residues in the CDR3. Germline CDR1 is SQVTM and CDR2 is ANQGSEA.

This clone was detected only once. The gene calls are TRBV18 and TRBJ1-2; no reliable D call. V was shortened by 1 base and J by 3 bases, with 6 bases between the two germline ends. The CDR3 runs to 13 residues. The germline V gene encodes CDR1 KGHSH and CDR2 LQKENI. This CDR3 is CASSPRQDYGYTF. In nucleotides, the CDR3 is TGTGCCAGCTCACCACGGCAGGACTATGGCTACACCTTC.

This rearrangement joins TRBV6-1 to TRBJ2-1, with D perhaps matching TRBD2 (7 bases). CDR1 and CDR2 from the germline V gene are MNHNS and SASEGT. The CDR3 loop spans 13 amino acids. Deletions cut 8 bases from V and 10 bases from J, with 18 bases between. CDR3 residues: CASGGATSREQFF. The CDR3 coding sequence is TGTGCCAGCGGGGGGGCCACCTCTCGGGAGCAGTTCTTC.